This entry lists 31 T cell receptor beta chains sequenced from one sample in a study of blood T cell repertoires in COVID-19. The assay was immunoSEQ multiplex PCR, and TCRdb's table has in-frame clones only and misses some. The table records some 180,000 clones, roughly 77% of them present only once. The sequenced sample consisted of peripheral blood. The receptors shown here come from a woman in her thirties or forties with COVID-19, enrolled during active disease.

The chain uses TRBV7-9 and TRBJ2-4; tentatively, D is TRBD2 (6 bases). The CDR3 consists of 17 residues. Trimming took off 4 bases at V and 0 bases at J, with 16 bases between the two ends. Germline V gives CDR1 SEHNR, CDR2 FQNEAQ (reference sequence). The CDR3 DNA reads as TGTGCCAGCAGCTCGGATTCCGGGGGTCTAGCCAAAAACATTCAGTACTTC. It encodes CASSSDSGGLAKNIQYF.

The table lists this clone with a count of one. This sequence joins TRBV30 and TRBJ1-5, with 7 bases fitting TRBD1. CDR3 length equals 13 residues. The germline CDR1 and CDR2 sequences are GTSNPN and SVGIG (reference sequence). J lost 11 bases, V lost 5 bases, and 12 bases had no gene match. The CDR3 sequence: CAWAQGPVEAQHF. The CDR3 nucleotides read TGTGCCTGGGCACAGGGGCCGGTAGAAGCCCAGCATTTT.

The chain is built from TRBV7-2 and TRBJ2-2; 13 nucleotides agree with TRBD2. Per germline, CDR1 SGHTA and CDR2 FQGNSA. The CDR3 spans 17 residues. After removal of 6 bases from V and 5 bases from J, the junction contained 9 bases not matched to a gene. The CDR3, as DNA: TGTGCCAGCAGAAGGACTAGCGGGGGCGCTAGGACCGGGGAGCTGTTTTTT. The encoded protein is CASRRTSGGARTGELFF.

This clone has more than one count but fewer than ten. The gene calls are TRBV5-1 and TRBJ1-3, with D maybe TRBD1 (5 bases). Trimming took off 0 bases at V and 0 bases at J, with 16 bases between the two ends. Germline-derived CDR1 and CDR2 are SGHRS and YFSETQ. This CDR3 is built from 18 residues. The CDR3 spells CASSLGQSIFSSGNTIYF. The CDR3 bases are TGCGCCAGCAGCTTGGGACAGTCAATATTTAGCTCTGGAAACACCATATATTTT.

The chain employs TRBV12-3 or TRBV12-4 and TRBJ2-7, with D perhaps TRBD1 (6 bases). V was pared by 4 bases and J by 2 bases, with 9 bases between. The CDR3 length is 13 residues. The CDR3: CASSYRVAYEQYF. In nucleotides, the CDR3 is TGTGCCAGCAGTTACAGGGTCGCCTACGAGCAGTACTTC.

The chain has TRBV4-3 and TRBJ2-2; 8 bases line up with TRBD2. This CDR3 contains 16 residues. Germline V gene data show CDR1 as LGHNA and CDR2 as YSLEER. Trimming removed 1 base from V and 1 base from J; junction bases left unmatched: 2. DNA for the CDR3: TGCGCCAGCAGCCAAGGAAGCGGGGGGAACACCGGGGAGCTGTTTTTT. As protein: CASSQGSGGNTGELFF.

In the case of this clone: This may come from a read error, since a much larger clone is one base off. The CDR3 DNA follows: TGTGCCAGCAGATTACAGGCCTACGAGCAGTACTTC. Its translation is CASRLQAYEQYF. This rearrangement joins TRBV12-3 or TRBV12-4 to TRBJ2-7, with TRBD1 as a possible D gene (5 bases). Trimming stripped 6 bases from V and 2 bases from J, with 8 bases between. The CDR3 has 12 residues.

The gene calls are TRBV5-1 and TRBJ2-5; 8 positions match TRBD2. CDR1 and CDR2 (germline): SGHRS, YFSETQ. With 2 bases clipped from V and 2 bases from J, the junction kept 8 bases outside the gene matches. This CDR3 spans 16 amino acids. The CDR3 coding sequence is TGCGCCAGCAGCTTCGGGCAGCGGGGGAGTCAAGAGACCCAGTACTTC. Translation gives CASSFGQRGSQETQYF.

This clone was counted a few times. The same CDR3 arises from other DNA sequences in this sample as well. As DNA, the CDR3 is TGCGCCAGTTCGTTAATCGCGAACACCGGGGAGCTGTTTTTT. Protein sequence: CASSLIANTGELFF. The chain combines TRBV4-3 with TRBJ2-2; D call uncertain. CDR1 and CDR2 from the germline V gene are LGHNA and YSLEER. There are 14 residues in the CDR3. Deletions cut 9 bases from V and 0 bases from J, with 11 bases between.

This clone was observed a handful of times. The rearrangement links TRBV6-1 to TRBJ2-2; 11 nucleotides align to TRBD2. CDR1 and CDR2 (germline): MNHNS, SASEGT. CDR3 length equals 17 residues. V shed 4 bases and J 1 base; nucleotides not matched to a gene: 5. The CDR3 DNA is TGTGCCAGCAGTGTAGGGCTAGCGGGAGGGAACACCGGGGAGCTGTTTTTT. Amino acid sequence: CASSVGLAGGNTGELFF.

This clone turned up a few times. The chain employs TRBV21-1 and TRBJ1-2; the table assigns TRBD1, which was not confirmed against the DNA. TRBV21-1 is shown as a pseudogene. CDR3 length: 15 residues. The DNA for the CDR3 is TGTGCCAGCAGCAACGAAAGGGGCCCCTGCTATGGCTACACCTTC. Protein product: CASSNERGPCYGYTF.

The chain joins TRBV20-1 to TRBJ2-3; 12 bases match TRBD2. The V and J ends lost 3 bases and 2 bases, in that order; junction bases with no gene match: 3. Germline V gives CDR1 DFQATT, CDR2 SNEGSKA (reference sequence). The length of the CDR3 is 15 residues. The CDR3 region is CSASLAGGNTDTQYF. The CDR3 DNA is TGCAGTGCTAGTCTAGCGGGAGGGAACACAGATACGCAGTATTTT.

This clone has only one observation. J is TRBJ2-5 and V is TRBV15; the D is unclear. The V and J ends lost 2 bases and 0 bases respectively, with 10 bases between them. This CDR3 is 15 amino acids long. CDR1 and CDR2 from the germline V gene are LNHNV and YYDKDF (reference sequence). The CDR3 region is CATSRSLGHQETQYF. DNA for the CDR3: TGTGCCACCAGCAGAAGCCTGGGCCACCAAGAGACCCAGTACTTC. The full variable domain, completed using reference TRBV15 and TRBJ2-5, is DAMVIQNPRYQVTQFGKPVTLSCSQTLNHNVMYWYQQKSSQAPKLLFHYYDKDFNNEADTPDNFQSRRPNTSFCFLDIRSPGLGDTAMYLCATSRSLGHQETQYFGPGTRLLVL.

In nucleotides, the CDR3 is TGCAGTGCTAGTGAGTGGGCTAGCGGGTATTTCCAAGAGACCCAGTACTTC. Protein: CSASEWASGYFQETQYF. The J gene is TRBJ2-5, the V gene TRBV20-1, with 8 bases aligning to TRBD2. The V gene end was trimmed by 3 bases and the J gene end by 1 base; junction bases not matched to a gene: 13. The CDR3 extends over 17 amino acids. Germline values: CDR1 DFQATT, CDR2 SNEGSKA (reference sequence).

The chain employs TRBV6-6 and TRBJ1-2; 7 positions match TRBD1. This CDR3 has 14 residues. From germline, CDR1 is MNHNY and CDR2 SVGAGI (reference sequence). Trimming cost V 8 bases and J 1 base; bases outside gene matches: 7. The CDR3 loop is CASWGDSGNYGYTF. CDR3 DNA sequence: TGTGCCAGCTGGGGGGACAGCGGTAACTATGGCTACACCTTC.

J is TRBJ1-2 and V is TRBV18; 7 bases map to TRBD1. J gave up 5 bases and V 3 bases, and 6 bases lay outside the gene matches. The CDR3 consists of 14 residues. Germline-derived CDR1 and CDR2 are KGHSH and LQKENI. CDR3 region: CASSPGTESYGYTF. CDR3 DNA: TGTGCCAGCTCACCCGGGACAGAGTCATATGGCTACACCTTC.

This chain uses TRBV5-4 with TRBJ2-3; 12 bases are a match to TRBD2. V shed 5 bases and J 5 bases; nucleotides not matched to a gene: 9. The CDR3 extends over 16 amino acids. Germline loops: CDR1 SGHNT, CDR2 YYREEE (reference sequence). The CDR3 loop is CASRPSGRAVGDTQYF. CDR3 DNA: TGTGCCAGCAGGCCTAGCGGGAGGGCCGTCGGAGATACGCAGTATTTT.

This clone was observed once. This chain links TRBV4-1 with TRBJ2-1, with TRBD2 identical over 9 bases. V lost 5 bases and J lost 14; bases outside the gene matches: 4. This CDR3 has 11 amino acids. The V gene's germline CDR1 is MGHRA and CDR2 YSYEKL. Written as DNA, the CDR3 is TGCGCCAGCAGCGCTAGCGGGATAAAGTTCTTC. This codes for CASSASGIKFF.

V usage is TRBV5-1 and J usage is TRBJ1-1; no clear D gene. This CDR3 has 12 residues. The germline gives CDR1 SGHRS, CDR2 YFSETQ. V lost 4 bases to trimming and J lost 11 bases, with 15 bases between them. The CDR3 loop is CASSANLERAFF. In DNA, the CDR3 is TGCGCCAGCAGCGCCAATCTTGAGAGGGCTTTCTTT.

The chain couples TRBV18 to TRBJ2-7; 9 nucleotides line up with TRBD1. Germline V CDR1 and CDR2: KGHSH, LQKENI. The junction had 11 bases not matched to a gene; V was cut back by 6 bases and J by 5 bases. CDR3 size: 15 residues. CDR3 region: CASSQGLDRGHEQYF. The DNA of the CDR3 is TGTGCCAGCTCTCAAGGGCTGGACAGGGGCCACGAGCAGTACTTC.

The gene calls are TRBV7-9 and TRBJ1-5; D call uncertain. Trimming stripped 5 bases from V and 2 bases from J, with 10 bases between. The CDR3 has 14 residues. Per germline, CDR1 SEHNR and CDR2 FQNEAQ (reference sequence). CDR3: CASSPTTGNQPQHF. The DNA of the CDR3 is TGTGCCAGCAGCCCGACAACAGGCAATCAGCCCCAGCATTTT. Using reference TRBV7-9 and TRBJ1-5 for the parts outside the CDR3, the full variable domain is DTGVSQNPRHKITKRGQNVTFRCDPISEHNRLYWYRQTLGQGPEFLTYFQNEAQLEKSRLLSDRFSAERPKGSFSTLEIQRTEQGDSAMYLCASSPTTGNQPQHFGDGTRLSIL.

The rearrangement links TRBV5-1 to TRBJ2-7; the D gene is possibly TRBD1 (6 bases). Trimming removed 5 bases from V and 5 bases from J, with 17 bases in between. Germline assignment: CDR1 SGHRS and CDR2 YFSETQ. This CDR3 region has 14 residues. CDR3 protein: CASREGVLRNEQYF. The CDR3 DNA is TGCGCCAGCAGAGAGGGGGTTCTGAGGAACGAGCAGTACTTC.

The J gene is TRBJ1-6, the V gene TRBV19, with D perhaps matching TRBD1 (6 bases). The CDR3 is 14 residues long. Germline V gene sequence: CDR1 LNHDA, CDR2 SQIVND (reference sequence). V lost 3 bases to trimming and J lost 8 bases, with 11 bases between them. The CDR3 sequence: CASSIRPGDSPLHF. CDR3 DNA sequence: TGTGCCAGTAGTATCCGGCCAGGGGATTCACCCCTCCACTTT. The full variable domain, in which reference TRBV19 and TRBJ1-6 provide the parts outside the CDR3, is DGGITQSPKYLFRKEGQNVTLSCEQNLNHDAMYWYRQDPGQGLRLIYYSQIVNDFQKGDIAEGYSVSREKKESFPLTVTSAQKNPTAFYLCASSIRPGDSPLHFGNGTRLTVT.

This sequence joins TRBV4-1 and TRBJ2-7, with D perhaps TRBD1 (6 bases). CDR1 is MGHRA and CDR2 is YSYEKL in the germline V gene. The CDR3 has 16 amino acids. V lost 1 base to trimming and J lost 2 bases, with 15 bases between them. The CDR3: CASSQGYAGETYEQYF. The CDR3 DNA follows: TGCGCCAGCAGCCAAGGGTATGCAGGGGAGACCTACGAGCAGTACTTC.

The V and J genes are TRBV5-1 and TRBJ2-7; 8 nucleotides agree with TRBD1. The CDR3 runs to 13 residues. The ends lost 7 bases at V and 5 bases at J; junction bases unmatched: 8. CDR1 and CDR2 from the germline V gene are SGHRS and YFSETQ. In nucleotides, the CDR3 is TGCGCCAGCTCAGGGGGCGAAGTGAACGAGCAGTACTTC. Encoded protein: CASSGGEVNEQYF.

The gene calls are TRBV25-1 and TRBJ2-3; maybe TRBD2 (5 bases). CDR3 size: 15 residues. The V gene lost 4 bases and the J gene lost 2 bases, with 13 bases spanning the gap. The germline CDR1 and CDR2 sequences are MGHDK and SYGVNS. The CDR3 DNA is TGTGCCAGCAGTGTGCTGGCGGGCCCCACAGATACGCAGTATTTT. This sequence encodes CASSVLAGPTDTQYF. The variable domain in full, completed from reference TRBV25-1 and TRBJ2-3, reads EADIYQTPRYLVIGTGKKITLECSQTMGHDKMYWYQQDPGMELHLIHYSYGVNSTEKGDLSSESTVSRIRTEHFPLTLESARPSHTSQYLCASSVLAGPTDTQYFGPGTRLTVL.

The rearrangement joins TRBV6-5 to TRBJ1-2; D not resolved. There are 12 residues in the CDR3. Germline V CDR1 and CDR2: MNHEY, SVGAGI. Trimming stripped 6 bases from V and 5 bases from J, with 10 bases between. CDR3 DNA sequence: TGTGCCAGCAGAACCCAGTATTATGGCTACACCTTC. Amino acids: CASRTQYYGYTF.

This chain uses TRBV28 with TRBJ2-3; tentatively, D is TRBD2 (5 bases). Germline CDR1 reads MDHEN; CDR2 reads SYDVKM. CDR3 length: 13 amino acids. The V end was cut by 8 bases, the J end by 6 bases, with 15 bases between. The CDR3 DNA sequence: TGTGCCAGCCGCGCGCCGGGGATGGATACGCAGTATTTT. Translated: CASRAPGMDTQYF.

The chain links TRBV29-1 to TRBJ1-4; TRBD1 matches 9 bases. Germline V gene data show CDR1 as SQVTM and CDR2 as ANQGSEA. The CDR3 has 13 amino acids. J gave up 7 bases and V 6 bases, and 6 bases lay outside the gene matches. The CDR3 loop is CSVPGQGLEKLFF. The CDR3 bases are TGCAGCGTCCCGGGACAGGGTCTTGAAAAACTGTTTTTT.

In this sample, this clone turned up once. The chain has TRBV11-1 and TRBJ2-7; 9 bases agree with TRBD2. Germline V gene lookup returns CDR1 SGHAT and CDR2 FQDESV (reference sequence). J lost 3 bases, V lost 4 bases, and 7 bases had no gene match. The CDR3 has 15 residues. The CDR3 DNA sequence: TGTGCCAGCAGCTCGATAGCGGGAGCCTACTACGAGCAGTACTTC. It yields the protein CASSSIAGAYYEQYF.

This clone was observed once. The CDR3 region has the DNA TGTGCCAGTACCCCGGGACAGGGGCCCAATGAGCAGTTCTTC. It encodes CASTPGQGPNEQFF. This rearrangement joins TRBV19 to TRBJ2-1; 10 bases are shared with TRBD1. CDR3 length: 14 residues. The ends lost 7 bases at V and 6 bases at J; junction bases unmatched: 6. Germline CDR1 and CDR2: LNHDA and SQIVND (reference sequence).